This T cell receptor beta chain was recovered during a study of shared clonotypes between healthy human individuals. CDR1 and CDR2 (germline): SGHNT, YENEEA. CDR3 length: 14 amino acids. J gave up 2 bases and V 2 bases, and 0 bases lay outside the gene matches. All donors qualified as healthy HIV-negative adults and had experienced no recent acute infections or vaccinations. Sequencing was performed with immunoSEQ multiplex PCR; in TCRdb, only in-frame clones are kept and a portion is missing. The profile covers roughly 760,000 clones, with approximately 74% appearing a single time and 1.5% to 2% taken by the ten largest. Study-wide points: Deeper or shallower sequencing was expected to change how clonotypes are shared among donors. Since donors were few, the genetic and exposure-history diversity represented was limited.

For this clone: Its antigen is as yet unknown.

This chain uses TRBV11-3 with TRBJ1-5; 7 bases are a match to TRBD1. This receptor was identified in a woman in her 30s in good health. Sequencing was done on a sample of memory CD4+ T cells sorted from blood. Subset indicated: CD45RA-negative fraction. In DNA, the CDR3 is TGTGCCAGCAGCTTAACAGGGGGCAATCAGCCCCAGCATTTT. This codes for CASSLTGGNQPQHF.